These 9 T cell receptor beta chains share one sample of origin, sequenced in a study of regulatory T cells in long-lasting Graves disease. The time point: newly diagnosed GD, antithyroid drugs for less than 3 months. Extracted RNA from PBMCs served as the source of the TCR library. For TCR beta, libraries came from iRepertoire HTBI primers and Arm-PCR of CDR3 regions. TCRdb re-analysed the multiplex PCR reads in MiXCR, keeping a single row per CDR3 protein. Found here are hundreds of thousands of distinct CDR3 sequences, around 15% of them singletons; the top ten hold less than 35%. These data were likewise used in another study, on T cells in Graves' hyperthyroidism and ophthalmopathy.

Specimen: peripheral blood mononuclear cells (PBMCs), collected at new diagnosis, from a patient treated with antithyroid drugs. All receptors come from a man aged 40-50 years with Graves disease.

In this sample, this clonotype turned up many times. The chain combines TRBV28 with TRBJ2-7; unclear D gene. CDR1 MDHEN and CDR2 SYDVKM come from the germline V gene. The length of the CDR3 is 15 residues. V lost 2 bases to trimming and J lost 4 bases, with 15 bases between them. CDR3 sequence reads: CASSLGPHPGYEQYF. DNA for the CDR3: TGTGCCAGCAGTTTAGGGCCGCATCCGGGTTACGAGCAGTACTTC. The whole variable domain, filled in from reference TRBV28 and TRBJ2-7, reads DVKVTQSSRYLVKRTGEKVFLECVQDMDHENMFWYRQDPGLGLRLIYFSYDVKMKEKGDIPEGYSVSREKKERFSLILESASTNQTSMYLCASSLGPHPGYEQYFGPGTRLTVT.

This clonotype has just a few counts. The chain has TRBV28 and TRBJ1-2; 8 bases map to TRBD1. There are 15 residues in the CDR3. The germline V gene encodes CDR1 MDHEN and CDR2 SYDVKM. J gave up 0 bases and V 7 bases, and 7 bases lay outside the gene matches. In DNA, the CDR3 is TGTGCCAGCACCGACACAGGGGGAGCTAACTATGGCTACACCTTC. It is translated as CASTDTGGANYGYTF.

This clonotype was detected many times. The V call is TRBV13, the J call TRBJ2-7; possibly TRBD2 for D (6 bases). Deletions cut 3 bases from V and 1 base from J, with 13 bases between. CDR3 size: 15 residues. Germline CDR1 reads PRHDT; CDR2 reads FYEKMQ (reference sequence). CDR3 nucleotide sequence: TGTGCCAGCAGCTTTTCGGGACTGAAGTCCTACGAGCAGTACTTC. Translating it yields CASSFSGLKSYEQYF. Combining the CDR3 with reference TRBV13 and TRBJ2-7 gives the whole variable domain AAGVIQSPRHLIKEKRETATLKCYPIPRHDTVYWYQQGPGQDPQFLISFYEKMQSDKGSIPDRFSAQQFSDYHSELNMSSLELGDSALYFCASSFSGLKSYEQYFGPGTRLTVT.

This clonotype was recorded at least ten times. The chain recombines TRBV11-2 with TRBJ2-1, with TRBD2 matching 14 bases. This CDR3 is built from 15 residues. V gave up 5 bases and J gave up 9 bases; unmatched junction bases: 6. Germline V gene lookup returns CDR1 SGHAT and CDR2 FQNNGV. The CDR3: CASSATSGGAGEQFF. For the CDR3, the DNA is TGTGCCAGCAGCGCGACTAGCGGGGGGGCCGGTGAGCAGTTCTTC.

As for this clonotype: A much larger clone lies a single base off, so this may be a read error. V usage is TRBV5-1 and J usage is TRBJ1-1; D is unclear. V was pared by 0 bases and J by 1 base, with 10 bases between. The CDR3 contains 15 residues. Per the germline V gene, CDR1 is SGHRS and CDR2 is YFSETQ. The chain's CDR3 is CASSLVPDKNTEAFF. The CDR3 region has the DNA TGCGCCAGCAGCTTGGTCCCTGACAAGAACACTGAAGCTTTCTTT.

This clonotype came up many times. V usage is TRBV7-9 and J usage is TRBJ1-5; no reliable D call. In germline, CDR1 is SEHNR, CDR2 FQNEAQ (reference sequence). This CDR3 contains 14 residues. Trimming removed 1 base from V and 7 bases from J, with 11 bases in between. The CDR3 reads CASSLGKGNQPQHF. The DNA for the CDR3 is TGTGCCAGCAGCTTAGGGAAGGGTAACCAGCCCCAGCATTTT.

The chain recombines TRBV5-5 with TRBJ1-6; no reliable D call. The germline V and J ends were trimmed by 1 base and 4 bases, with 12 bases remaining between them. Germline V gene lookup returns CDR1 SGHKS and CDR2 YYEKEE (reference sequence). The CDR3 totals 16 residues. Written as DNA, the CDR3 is TGTGCCAGCAGCTTGCCAGGCGGGATATATAATTCACCCCTCCACTTT. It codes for CASSLPGGIYNSPLHF.

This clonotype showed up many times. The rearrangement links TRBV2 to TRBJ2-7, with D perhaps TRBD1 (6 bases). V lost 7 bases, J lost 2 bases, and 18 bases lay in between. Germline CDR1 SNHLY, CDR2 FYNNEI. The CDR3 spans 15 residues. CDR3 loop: CASNLQSAGAYEQYF. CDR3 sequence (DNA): TGTGCCAGCAACCTCCAATCGGCAGGGGCCTACGAGCAGTACTTC.

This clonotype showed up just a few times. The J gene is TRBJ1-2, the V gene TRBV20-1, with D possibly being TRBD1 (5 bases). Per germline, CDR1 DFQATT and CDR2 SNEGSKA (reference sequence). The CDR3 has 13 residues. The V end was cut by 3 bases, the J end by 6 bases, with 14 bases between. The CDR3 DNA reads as TGCAGTGCTAGCCCAGCTTGGGGGAATGGCTACACCTTC. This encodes CSASPAWGNGYTF.